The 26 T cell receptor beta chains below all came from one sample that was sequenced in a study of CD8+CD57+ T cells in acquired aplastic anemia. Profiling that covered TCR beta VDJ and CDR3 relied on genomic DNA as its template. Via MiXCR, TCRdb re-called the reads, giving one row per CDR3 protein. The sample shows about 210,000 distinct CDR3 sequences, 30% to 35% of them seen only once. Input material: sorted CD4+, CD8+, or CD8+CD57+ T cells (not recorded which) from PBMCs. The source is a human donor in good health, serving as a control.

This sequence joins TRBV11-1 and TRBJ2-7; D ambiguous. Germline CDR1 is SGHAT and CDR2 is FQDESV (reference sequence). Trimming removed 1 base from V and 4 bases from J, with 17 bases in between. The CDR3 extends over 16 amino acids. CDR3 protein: CASSLEALGSRYEQYF. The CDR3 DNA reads TGTGCCAGCAGCTTAGAGGCTCTAGGCTCCAGGTACGAGCAGTACTTC. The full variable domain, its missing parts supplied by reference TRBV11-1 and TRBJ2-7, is EAEVAQSPRYKITEKSQAVAFWCDPISGHATLYWYRQILGQGPELLVQFQDESVVDDSQLPKDRFSAERLKGVDSTLKIQPAELGDSAMYLCASSLEALGSRYEQYFGPGTRLTVT.

CDR3 DNA sequence: TGTGCCACCAGTGGGGGGACAGGGGGCGTCGATAGCAATCAGCCCCAGCATTTT. This sequence encodes CATSGGTGGVDSNQPQHF. This chain links TRBV24-1 with TRBJ1-5; TRBD1 matches 12 bases. This CDR3 spans 18 amino acids. Germline V gives CDR1 KGHDR, CDR2 SFDVKD. Germline trimming cut 5 bases from V and 0 bases from J; bases unmatched to any gene: 7.

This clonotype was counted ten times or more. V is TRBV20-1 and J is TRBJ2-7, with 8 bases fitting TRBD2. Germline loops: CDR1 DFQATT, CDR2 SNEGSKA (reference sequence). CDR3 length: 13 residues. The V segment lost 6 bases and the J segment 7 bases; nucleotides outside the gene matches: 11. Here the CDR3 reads CSAEPPGLGEQYF. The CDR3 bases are TGCAGTGCAGAACCTCCGGGACTAGGGGAGCAGTACTTC.

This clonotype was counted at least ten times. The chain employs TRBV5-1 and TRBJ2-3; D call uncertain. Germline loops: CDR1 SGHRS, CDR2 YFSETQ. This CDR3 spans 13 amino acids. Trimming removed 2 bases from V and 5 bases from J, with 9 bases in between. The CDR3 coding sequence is TGCGCCAGCAGCTTCCTGGTAGGAGATACGCAGTATTTT. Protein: CASSFLVGDTQYF.

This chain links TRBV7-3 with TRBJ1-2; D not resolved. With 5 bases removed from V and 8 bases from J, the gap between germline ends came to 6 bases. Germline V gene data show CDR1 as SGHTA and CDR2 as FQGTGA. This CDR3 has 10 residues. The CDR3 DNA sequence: TGTGCCAGCAGCCGGGAGGGCTACACCTTC. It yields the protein CASSREGYTF.

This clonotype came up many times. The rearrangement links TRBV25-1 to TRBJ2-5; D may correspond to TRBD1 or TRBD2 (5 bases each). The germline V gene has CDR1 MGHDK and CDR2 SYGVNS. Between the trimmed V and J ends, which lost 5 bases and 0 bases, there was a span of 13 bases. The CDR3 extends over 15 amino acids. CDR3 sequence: CASSPRDPYQETQYF. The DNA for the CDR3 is TGTGCCAGCAGTCCGAGGGACCCGTACCAAGAGACCCAGTACTTC.

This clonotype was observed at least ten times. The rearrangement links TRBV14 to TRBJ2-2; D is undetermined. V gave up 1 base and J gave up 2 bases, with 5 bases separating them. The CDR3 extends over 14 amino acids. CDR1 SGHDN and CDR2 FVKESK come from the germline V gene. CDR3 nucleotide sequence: TGTGCCAGCAGCCAAGGGCCCAACACCGGGGAGCTGTTTTTT. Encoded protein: CASSQGPNTGELFF.

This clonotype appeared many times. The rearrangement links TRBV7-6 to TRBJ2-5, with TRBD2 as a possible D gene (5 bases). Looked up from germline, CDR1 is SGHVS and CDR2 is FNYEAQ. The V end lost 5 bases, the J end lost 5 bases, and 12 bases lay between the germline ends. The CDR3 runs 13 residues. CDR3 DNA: TGTGCCAGCAGCCTACTAGTGAGGGAGACCCAGTACTTC. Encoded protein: CASSLLVRETQYF.

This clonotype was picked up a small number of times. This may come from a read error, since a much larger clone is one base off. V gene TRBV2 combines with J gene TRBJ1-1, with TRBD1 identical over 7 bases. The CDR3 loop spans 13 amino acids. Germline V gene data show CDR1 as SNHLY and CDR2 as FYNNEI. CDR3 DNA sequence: TGTGCCGGCAGTTCCAGGGGGGAGACTGAAGCTTTCTTT. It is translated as CAGSSRGETEAFF.

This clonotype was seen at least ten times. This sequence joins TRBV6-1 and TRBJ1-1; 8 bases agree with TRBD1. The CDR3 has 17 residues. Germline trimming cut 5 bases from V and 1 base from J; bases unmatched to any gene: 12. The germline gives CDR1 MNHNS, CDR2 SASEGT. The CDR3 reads CASSQRQGTRTNTEAFF. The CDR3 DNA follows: TGTGCCAGCAGTCAAAGACAGGGGACACGGACGAACACTGAAGCTTTCTTT.

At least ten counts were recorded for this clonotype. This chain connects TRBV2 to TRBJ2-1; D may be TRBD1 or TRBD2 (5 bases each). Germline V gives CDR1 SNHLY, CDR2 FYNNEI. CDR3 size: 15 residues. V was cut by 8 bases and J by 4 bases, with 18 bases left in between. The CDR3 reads CASVWDTGLYNEQFF. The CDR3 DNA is TGTGCCAGCGTCTGGGATACGGGGCTTTACAATGAGCAGTTCTTC. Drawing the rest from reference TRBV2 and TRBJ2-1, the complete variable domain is EPEVTQTPSHQVTQMGQEVILRCVPISNHLYFYWYRQILGQKVEFLVSFYNNEISEKSEIFDDQFSVERPDGSNFTLKIRSTKLEDSAMYFCASVWDTGLYNEQFFGPGTRLTVL.

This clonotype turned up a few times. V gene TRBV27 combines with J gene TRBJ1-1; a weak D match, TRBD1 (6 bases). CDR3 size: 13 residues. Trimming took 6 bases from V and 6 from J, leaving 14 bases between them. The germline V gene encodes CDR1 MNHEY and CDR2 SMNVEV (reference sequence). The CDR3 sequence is CASSLREGAEAFF. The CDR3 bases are TGTGCCAGCAGCCTAAGGGAGGGGGCTGAAGCTTTCTTT.

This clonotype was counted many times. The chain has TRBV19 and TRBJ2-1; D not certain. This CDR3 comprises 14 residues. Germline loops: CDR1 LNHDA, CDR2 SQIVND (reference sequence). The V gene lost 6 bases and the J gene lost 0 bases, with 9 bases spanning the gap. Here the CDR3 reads CASRRQPSYNEQFF. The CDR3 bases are TGTGCCAGTAGAAGACAACCCTCCTACAATGAGCAGTTCTTC.

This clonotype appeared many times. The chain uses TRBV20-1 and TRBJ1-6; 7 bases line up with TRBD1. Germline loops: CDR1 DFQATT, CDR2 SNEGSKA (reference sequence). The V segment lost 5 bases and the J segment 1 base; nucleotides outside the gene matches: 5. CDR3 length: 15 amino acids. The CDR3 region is CSARQGGSYNSPLHF. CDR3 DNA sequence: TGCAGTGCTCGACAGGGTGGGTCCTATAATTCACCCCTCCACTTT.

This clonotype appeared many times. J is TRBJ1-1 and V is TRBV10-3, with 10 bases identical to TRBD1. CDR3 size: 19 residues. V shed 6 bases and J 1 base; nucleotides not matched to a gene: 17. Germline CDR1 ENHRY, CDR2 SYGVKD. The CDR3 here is CAISSKIPGQGTSNTEAFF. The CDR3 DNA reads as TGTGCCATCAGCTCGAAAATCCCGGGACAGGGGACTTCGAACACTGAAGCTTTCTTT.

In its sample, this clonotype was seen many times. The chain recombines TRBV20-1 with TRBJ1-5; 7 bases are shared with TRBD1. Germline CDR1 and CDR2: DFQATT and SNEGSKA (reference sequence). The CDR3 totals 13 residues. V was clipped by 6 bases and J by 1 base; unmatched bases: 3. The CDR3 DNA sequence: TGCAGTGCCAGGGGGGGGAGCAATCAGCCCCAGCATTTT. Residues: CSARGGSNQPQHF.

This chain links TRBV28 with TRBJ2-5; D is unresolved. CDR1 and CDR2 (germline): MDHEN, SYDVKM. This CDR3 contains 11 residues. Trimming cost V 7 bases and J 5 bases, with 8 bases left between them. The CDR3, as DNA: TGTGCCAGCACCGAAAGGGAGACCCAGTACTTC. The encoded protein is CASTERETQYF.

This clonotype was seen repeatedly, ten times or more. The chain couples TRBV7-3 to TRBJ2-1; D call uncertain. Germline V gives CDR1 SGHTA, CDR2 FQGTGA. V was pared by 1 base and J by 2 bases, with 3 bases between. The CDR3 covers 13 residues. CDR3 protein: CASSLRPYNEQFF. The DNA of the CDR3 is TGTGCCAGCAGCTTAAGACCCTACAATGAGCAGTTCTTC.

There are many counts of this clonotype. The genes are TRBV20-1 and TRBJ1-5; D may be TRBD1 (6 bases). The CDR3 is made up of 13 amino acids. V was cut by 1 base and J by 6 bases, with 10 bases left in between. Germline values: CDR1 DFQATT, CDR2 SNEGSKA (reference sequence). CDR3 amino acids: CSARGQGIQPQHF. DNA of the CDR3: TGCAGTGCTAGAGGCCAGGGGATTCAGCCCCAGCATTTT.

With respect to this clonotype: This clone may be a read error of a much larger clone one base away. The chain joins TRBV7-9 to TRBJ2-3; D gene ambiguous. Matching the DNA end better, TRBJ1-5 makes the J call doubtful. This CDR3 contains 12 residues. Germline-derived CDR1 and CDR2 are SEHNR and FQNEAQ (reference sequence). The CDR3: CASSLSPDTQHF. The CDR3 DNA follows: TGTGCCAGCAGCTTAAGCCCAGATACGCAGCATTTT.

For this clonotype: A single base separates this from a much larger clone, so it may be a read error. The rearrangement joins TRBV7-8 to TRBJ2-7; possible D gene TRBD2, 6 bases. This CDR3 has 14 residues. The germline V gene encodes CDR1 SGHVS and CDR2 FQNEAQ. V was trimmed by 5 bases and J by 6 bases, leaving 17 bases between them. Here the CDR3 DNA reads TGTGCCAGCAGCCCCGCAAGACTAGTCTTCGAGCAGTACTTC. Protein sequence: CASSPARLVFEQYF.

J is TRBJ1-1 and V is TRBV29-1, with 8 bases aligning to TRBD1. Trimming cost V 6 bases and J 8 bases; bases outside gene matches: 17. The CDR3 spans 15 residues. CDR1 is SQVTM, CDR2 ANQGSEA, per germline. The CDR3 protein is CSVLNPPGGLGEAFF. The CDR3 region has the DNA TGCAGCGTCCTCAATCCTCCAGGGGGCCTGGGGGAAGCTTTCTTT.

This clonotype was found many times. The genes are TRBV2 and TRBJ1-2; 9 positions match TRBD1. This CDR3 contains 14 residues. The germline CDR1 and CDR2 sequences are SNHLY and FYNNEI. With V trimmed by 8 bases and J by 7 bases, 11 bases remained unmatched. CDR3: CASGGGGQGIGYTF. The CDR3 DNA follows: TGTGCCAGCGGGGGAGGGGGACAGGGAATTGGCTACACCTTC.

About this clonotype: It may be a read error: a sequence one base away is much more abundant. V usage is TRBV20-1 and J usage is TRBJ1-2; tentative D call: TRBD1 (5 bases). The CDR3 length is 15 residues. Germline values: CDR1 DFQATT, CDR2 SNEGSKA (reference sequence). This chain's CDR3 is CTARLLSGGNYGYTF. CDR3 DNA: TGCACTGCTAGATTACTTTCCGGGGGGAACTATGGCTACACCTTC.

The CDR3 DNA reads as TGTGCCACCAGTGATTCCTTCGCGGGGGATACCGGGGAGCTGTTTTTT. This gives the protein CATSDSFAGDTGELFF. The rearrangement joins TRBV24-1 to TRBJ2-2; TRBD2 agrees at 7 bases. Germline V gene sequence: CDR1 KGHDR, CDR2 SFDVKD. The CDR3 contains 16 residues. V shed 2 bases, J shed 5 bases, and the junction held 7 bases outside the gene matches.

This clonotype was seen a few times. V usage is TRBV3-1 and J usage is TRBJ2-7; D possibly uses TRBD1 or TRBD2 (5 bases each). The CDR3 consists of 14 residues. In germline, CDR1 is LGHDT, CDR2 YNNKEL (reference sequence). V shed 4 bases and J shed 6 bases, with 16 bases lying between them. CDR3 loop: CASSLGVPAREQYF. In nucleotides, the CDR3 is TGTGCCAGCAGCCTGGGGGTTCCAGCTCGCGAGCAGTACTTC.